This T cell receptor (beta chain) was sequenced during a study of blood T cell repertoires in COVID-19. In the study overall: In each case, the material was cDNA or gDNA derived from T cells, B-cell-depleted T cells, or PBMCs.

Data came from immunoSEQ multiplex PCR; TCRdb stores just in-frame clones and leaves some out. The table has around 47,000 clones, about 88% seen once. The sequenced sample was peripheral blood. This clonotype was obtained from a human donor in a cohort sampled during active COVID-19.

CDR3 loop: CASSPGTGNSKTQYF. The CDR3 bases are TGTGCCAGCAGCCCCGGGACAGGGAATTCGAAGACCCAGTACTTC. The chain uses TRBV2 and TRBJ2-5, with 9 bases fitting TRBD1. With V trimmed by 6 bases and J by 6 bases, 11 bases remained unmatched. This CDR3 comprises 15 residues. The germline CDR1 and CDR2 sequences are SNHLY and FYNNEI.